This T cell receptor (beta chain) was sequenced in a study of cytomegalovirus exposure and HLA in healthy donors. In this sample, this clone turned up a few times. V lost 2 bases and J lost 6; bases outside the gene matches: 7. Germline CDR1 reads MDHEN; CDR2 reads SYDVKM. The CDR3 runs to 15 residues. With 60 Vbeta and 13 Jbeta primers, the PCR was carried out. This table comes from immunoSEQ multiplex PCR, and its TCRdb copy is limited to in-frame clones, with some not included. The data contain about 140,000 clones, around 90% of them singletons. This TCR derives from a woman between 35 and 50 years old in good health and CMV-seronegative. The rearrangement joins TRBV28 to TRBJ2-3; 8 bases are a match to TRBD2. Sequenced sample: PBMCs. The CDR3 spells CASSLGSGGVDTQYF. DNA for the CDR3: TGTGCCAGCAGTTTAGGTTCGGGAGGGGTGGATACGCAGTATTTT.